This TCR beta chain appears in the sequencing data of a study of PD-1 blockade in classical Hodgkin lymphoma. Autologous stem cell transplantation was followed by relapse in every patient, and brentuximab vedotin exposure varied. Here immunoSEQ multiplex PCR was the method, and the copy in TCRdb shows in-frame clones only, minus some. The sample yields 40,000 to 45,000 clones, around 80% seen once. V lost 5 bases to trimming and J lost 4 bases; unmatched junction nucleotides: 7. Per germline, CDR1 SGHVS and CDR2 FQNEAQ. The CDR3 covers 17 residues. This rearrangement joins TRBV7-8 to TRBJ2-1; 14 bases match TRBD2. Sequenced here: peripheral blood mononuclear cells (PBMCs), sampled at baseline. The receptor comes from a human donor with classical Hodgkin lymphoma. The CDR3 DNA sequence: TGTGCCAGCAGCCCCGGACTAGCGGGGGGACTATACAATGAGCAGTTCTTC. It translates to CASSPGLAGGLYNEQFF.